This T cell receptor beta chain originates from a study of neurological immune-mediated disorders. Germline V CDR1 and CDR2: MGHRA, YSYEKL. The CDR3 runs to 16 residues. V was pared by 3 bases and J by 0 bases, with 12 bases between. This clonotype was counted many times. One entry per CDR3 protein results from TCRdb running MiXCR on the 5' RACE reads. The table has some 65,000 distinct CDR3 sequences, under 5% seen once. The specimen sequenced was PBMCs. The chain has TRBV4-1 and TRBJ2-4; D may be TRBD2 (5 bases). This receptor was obtained from a man aged 50 to 59 with multiple sclerosis. This CDR3 is CASSQKTEAAKNIQYF. CDR3 coding DNA: TGCGCCAGCAGCCAGAAAACGGAGGCAGCCAAAAACATTCAGTACTTC.